Below are 18 T cell receptor beta chains sequenced from a single sample in a study of blood T cell repertoires in COVID-19. Sequenced by immunoSEQ multiplex PCR; TCRdb stores in-frame clones only, minus some. The data show 300,000 to 400,000 clones, roughly 87% seen once. Sequencing used PBMCs or T cells enriched from blood (not recorded which). All receptors derive from a woman in her 30s who had recovered from COVID-19.

The chain employs TRBV19 and TRBJ1-5; D is unclear. V was trimmed by 3 bases and J by 6 bases, leaving 6 bases between them. This CDR3 spans 12 amino acids. Germline CDR1 reads LNHDA; CDR2 reads SQIVND (reference sequence). CDR3 sequence: CASSMTSQPQHF. In nucleotides, the CDR3 is TGTGCCAGTAGTATGACTAGTCAGCCCCAGCATTTT.

CDR3 in DNA: TGTGCCAGCTCACCACCAGCTGCAACTAATGAAAAACTGTTTTTT. Translating gives CASSPPAATNEKLFF. The chain has TRBV18 and TRBJ1-4; D is unclear. V lost 0 bases and J 0 bases, leaving 5 bases between the germline ends. The CDR3 is made up of 15 amino acids. Germline CDR1 reads KGHSH; CDR2 reads LQKENI.

J is TRBJ2-3 and V is TRBV30; D is perhaps TRBD1 (6 bases). Trimming took off 5 bases at V and 0 bases at J, with 24 bases between the two ends. This CDR3 contains 18 residues. Germline V gene lookup returns CDR1 GTSNPN and CDR2 SVGIG (reference sequence). The CDR3, as DNA: TGTGCCTGGCGCGACCTAGGGGGTATCGGGCAAAGCACAGATACGCAGTATTTT. It yields the protein CAWRDLGGIGQSTDTQYF.

The chain links TRBV25-1 to TRBJ1-1; D uncertain. The CDR3 runs to 12 residues. Trimming cost V 5 bases and J 1 base, with 5 bases left between them. Germline V gene lookup returns CDR1 MGHDK and CDR2 SYGVNS. The CDR3: CASSNGNTEAFF. The CDR3 DNA sequence: TGTGCCAGCAGTAACGGGAACACTGAAGCTTTCTTT.

The chain combines TRBV28 with TRBJ1-3, with 7 bases lining up with TRBD1. The trim removed 3 bases at V and 1 base at J, leaving 6 bases unmatched. Germline V gene lookup returns CDR1 MDHEN and CDR2 SYDVKM. This CDR3 region has 16 residues. The CDR3 DNA is TGTGCCAGCAGTTTGGAGTACAGGGGTTCTGGAAACACCATATATTTT. Its translation is CASSLEYRGSGNTIYF.

V is TRBV7-6 and J is TRBJ1-6; 7 nucleotides agree with TRBD1. The CDR3 length is 17 residues. CDR1 and CDR2 from the germline V gene are SGHVS and FNYEAQ. The V and J ends lost 5 bases and 0 bases, in that order; junction bases with no gene match: 7. This CDR3 reads CASSTRQGGSYNSPLHF. In nucleotides, the CDR3 is TGTGCCAGCAGCACAAGACAGGGAGGCTCCTATAATTCACCCCTCCACTTT.

This clone appeared once. This chain uses TRBV11-2 with TRBJ2-5; 8 bases match TRBD1. Losses at the gene ends were 0 bases for V and 5 bases for J; bases not matched to a gene: 11. CDR3 size: 17 residues. Germline V CDR1 and CDR2: SGHAT, FQNNGV. The chain's CDR3 is CASSLEFAGGPRETQYF. The CDR3 DNA sequence: TGTGCCAGCAGCTTAGAGTTCGCAGGGGGCCCTAGGGAGACCCAGTACTTC.

The chain employs TRBV28 and TRBJ1-1; 10 nucleotides line up with TRBD1. This CDR3 spans 15 amino acids. Germline loops: CDR1 MDHEN, CDR2 SYDVKM. Trimming cost V 3 bases and J 12 bases; bases outside gene matches: 13. CDR3 sequence: CASSLTGGLPRGTFF. In nucleotides, the CDR3 is TGTGCCAGCAGTTTGACAGGGGGCTTGCCTCGAGGAACTTTCTTT. Full variable domain (outside the CDR3, taken from reference TRBV28 and TRBJ1-1): DVKVTQSSRYLVKRTGEKVFLECVQDMDHENMFWYRQDPGLGLRLIYFSYDVKMKEKGDIPEGYSVSREKKERFSLILESASTNQTSMYLCASSLTGGLPRGTFFGQGTRLTVV.

This chain links TRBV9 with TRBJ2-3; D ambiguous. The ends were cut back, 0 bases at V and 8 bases at J, with 13 bases in the middle. CDR1 and CDR2 from the germline V gene are SGDLS and YYNGEE. CDR3 length: 14 residues. CDR3 nucleotides: TGTGCCAGCAGCGTAGAAACTCAAAGTTCTACGCAGTATTTT. Protein product: CASSVETQSSTQYF.

V gene TRBV12-3 or TRBV12-4 combines with J gene TRBJ1-5, with a possible D match to TRBD1 (5 bases). The CDR3 consists of 12 residues. V dropped 3 bases and J dropped 13 bases, with 13 bases sitting between them. The CDR3 region is CASSLPAGPQHF. DNA for the CDR3: TGTGCCAGCAGTTTGCCGGCAGGGCCACAGCATTTT.

The chain couples TRBV27 to TRBJ1-2, with D possibly being TRBD1 (6 bases). The germline CDR1 and CDR2 sequences are MNHEY and SMNVEV (reference sequence). This CDR3 is 15 amino acids long. Trimming removed 0 bases at V and 3 bases at J, with 11 bases between. The CDR3 protein is CASSLSGALYYGYTF. Written as DNA, the CDR3 is TGTGCCAGCAGTTTATCGGGGGCCCTCTACTATGGCTACACCTTC.

The gene calls are TRBV4-1 and TRBJ1-2; D is possibly TRBD1 (5 bases). CDR1 is MGHRA, CDR2 YSYEKL, per germline. V lost 2 bases, J lost 0 bases, and 13 bases lay in between. The length of the CDR3 is 16 residues. CDR3 protein: CASSQQETVANYGYTF. The CDR3, as DNA: TGCGCCAGCAGCCAACAGGAGACAGTGGCTAACTATGGCTACACCTTC.

V gene TRBV7-9 combines with J gene TRBJ1-5; 12 bases are shared with TRBD1. Trimming at V came to 4 bases and at J to 7 bases, leaving 11 bases not matched to a gene. Germline CDR1 SEHNR, CDR2 FQNEAQ (reference sequence). This CDR3 spans 17 amino acids. CDR3 coding DNA: TGTGCCAGCAGCTCCACTTGGGACAGGGGGCTTGGACAGCCCCAGCATTTT. Translating it yields CASSSTWDRGLGQPQHF.

The V gene is TRBV30, the J gene TRBJ1-3; maybe TRBD1 (6 bases). Between the trimmed V and J ends, which lost 2 bases and 0 bases, there was a span of 11 bases. CDR1 is GTSNPN and CDR2 is SVGIG in the germline V gene (reference sequence). The CDR3 totals 15 residues. The CDR3 DNA is TGTGCCTGGAGTCCAGCAGGGGACTCTGGAAACACCATATATTTT. Its protein is CAWSPAGDSGNTIYF.

This clone was detected a few times. The CDR3 protein is CASSEGEKLFF. CDR3 DNA sequence: TGCGCCAGCAGTGAGGGCGAAAAACTGTTTTTT. V and J are TRBV10-2 and TRBJ1-4; unclear D gene. Germline V gene data show CDR1 as WSHSY and CDR2 as SAAADI. CDR3 length equals 11 residues. Trimming took off 2 bases at V and 8 bases at J, with 3 bases between the two ends.

The DNA of the CDR3 is TGTGCCAGCAGTTTAGTACCACAGGGAAGCTACAATCAGCCCCAGCATTTT. Encoded protein: CASSLVPQGSYNQPQHF. The chain combines TRBV28 with TRBJ1-5; perhaps TRBD1 as D (6 bases). Germline CDR1 reads MDHEN; CDR2 reads SYDVKM. The CDR3 is 17 residues long. Trimming took 2 bases from V and 3 from J, leaving 17 bases between them.

This chain uses TRBV3-1 (or the pseudogene TRBV3-2) with TRBJ1-1; D is undetermined. CDR1 LGHDT and CDR2 YNNKEL come from the germline V gene (reference sequence). The CDR3 has 13 amino acids. V lost 4 bases, J lost 3 bases, and 9 bases lay in between. CDR3 sequence reads: CASSPPGYTEAFF. The CDR3 DNA follows: TGTGCCAGCAGCCCCCCGGGGTACACTGAAGCTTTCTTT.

The chain has TRBV3-1 (or the pseudogene TRBV3-2) and TRBJ2-3, with 12 bases that match TRBD2. CDR3 length: 18 residues. Germline CDR1 LGHDT, CDR2 YNNKEL (reference sequence). The V gene end was trimmed by 0 bases and the J gene end by 1 base; junction bases not matched to a gene: 5. The CDR3 region is CASSQEFRTSGGTDTQYF. For the CDR3, the DNA is TGTGCCAGCAGCCAAGAATTTAGGACTAGCGGGGGCACAGATACGCAGTATTTT.